This TCR beta chain was sequenced during a study of shared clonotypes between healthy human individuals. The assay was run at deep level. TCRdb keeps only in-frame clones here, not all; method: immunoSEQ multiplex PCR. The repertoire consists of hundreds of thousands of clones, with roughly 70% occurring once and the leading ten covering over 1.5%. This CDR3 spans 19 amino acids. Per germline, CDR1 SGHNT and CDR2 YYREEE (reference sequence). With V trimmed by 3 bases and J by 5 bases, 16 bases remained unmatched. Sequencing was performed on memory CD4+ T cells sorted from blood. Sample subset: CD45RA-negative fraction. The chain employs TRBV5-4 and TRBJ2-1; 11 bases are shared with TRBD2. This sequence originates from a woman aged 25 to 39 in good health. In nucleotides, the CDR3 is TGTGCCAGCAGCTCCTTAGCGGGAGGGCCCAGGATCGAGGACAATGAGCAGTTCTTC. It specifies CASSSLAGGPRIEDNEQFF.